Described below is a single T cell receptor (beta chain) sequence and its context. This clonotype was observed a handful of times. What antigen it recognizes has not been identified. Base quality data are lacking; no much larger clone is found one base away. This entry is derived from a study of blood T cells in healthy people across ages (dated by TCRdb to the mid-2010s). In the study overall: In model experiments, roughly one uniquely barcoded TCR beta cDNA molecule per two T cells was captured by template switching. Using deep sequencing normalized with unique cDNA molecular identifiers, the study measured how TCR beta repertoire diversity changes with age. Donors were grouped into four age groups: young (average approximately 16 years), middle-aged (around 39), aged (62) and long-lived (around 80). Donors of different ages were randomly distributed across sequencing lanes to avoid experimental bias. Using the same blood draw, the study looked at two additional independent replicas of 1 million unique cDNA reads for two donors, one aged 18 to 29 and the other aged 80 or older. Overall study results and their limits: As age increased, observed TCR beta diversity per million T cells dropped in a roughly linear way, and a significant reduction was already evident by age 40. Estimates of total diversity from one million sequenced T cells were regarded as lower bounds and underestimates. The CMV infection status of donors was not known, potentially confounding age-related changes in expanded clonotypes. Compared with the aged group, the long-lived group had more naive CD4+ T cells, fewer expanded clones and increased TCR diversity, suggesting age selection. Since profiling was done on bulk unsorted PBMCs, naive and antigen-experienced compartments could not be conclusively compared. There was a strong correlation between observed TCR beta diversity and the percentage of naive T cells measured by flow cytometry.

The CDR3 goes from the cysteine to the phenylalanine over 13 residues. Of all the DNA, just the CDR3 is kept, 39 bases in frame from base 1. V is pruned by 5 bases and J by 15 bases, leaving 11 bases of the junction without a gene match. For CDR1 and CDR2, the germline V gene (reference sequence) lists SEHNR and FQNEAQ. The donors were some 36 Caucasian individuals from Russia, aged roughly 6 to 100 years, who were systemically healthy. About 10 milliliters of peripheral blood were collected from each donor into EDTA-treated Vacutainer tubes. Ficoll-Paque density-gradient centrifugation was used to isolate PBMCs, with at least 7 million per sample. Trizol reagent was used to extract total RNA from PBMCs, with at least 5 micrograms per sample. For every donor, an aliquot of PBMCs went through flow cytometry to measure the percentages of naive CD45RAhigh/CD27high T cells. The library was prepared using 5' RACE. The data were produced on an Illumina HiSeq 2500. The second PCR ran for roughly 6 to 11 cycles and used a J-beta primer mix along with a sample-barcoded 5' primer. A template-switch 5' adaptor carrying 12 random nucleotides introduced a unique molecular identifier onto each TCR beta cDNA molecule. At least 2.5 million CDR3-containing paired-end reads were obtained from each sample. All of the RNA was converted into first-strand cDNA using the Mint cDNA synthesis kit, with a TRBC-specific oligonucleotide serving as the primer. Following uracil-DNA glycosylase treatment, all cDNA underwent a first 18-cycle PCR with the universal primers M1SS and BC2_uni_R. Regarding the original processing steps: Each sample was normalized by randomly selecting 1 million high-quality reads, each carrying a distinct molecular identifier. Reads sharing molecular identifiers were discarded rather than binned into consensus sequences. MiTCR, run with a Q25 quality threshold and the strictest error-elimination algorithm, handled CDR3 identification, clonotype clustering and error correction. Lower-bound total TCR beta diversity was estimated with a nonparametric unseen species model using Euler transformation. The public sequencing data were trimmed at Q25 with fastp and processed into clonotypes with MiXCR by TCRdb, which kept only in-frame beta chains. Every CDR3 protein is listed once, alongside the most common genes and DNA of its rows. The V and J calls were determined by TCRdb, not by the authors. The sample records around 1.5 million distinct CDR3 sequences, 42% of which are singletons. Approximately 7.9% of the sample goes to the ten largest clones.

The chain is assembled from TRBV7-9 and TRBJ2-1; TRBD2 agrees with 9 junctional bases. Material for sequencing was blood. The clonotype comes from a woman younger than 30 in good health. The CDR3 in this case is CASSPKGLAGTFF. The DNA sequence follows: TGTGCCAGCAGCCCAAAAGGGCTAGCGGGAACGTTCTTC.